This TCR beta chain was identified during a study of siplizumab effects on memory and regulatory T cells. This clone was seen a few times. Its antigen is still unknown. The method was immunoSEQ multiplex PCR; TCRdb's version includes in-frame clones alone and lacks a portion of them. The sample has 85,000 to 95,000 clones; about 93% are singletons. Findings and caveats of the study: Suppressive function of proliferating Tregs from siplizumab cultures was not confirmed.

The TCR sequence derives from a human donor in good health. The sequenced material came from non-Treg CD4+ T cells sorted from blood.

The CDR3 DNA sequence: TGTGCCAGTAGTATCCCAGGGGGCAATCAGCCCCAGCATTTT. This gives the protein CASSIPGGNQPQHF. V usage is TRBV19 and J usage is TRBJ1-5; possible D gene TRBD1, 6 bases. This CDR3 spans 14 amino acids. Trimming shortened V by 3 bases and J by 2 bases, and 8 bases separated the two germline ends. Germline V lookup: CDR1 LNHDA, CDR2 SQIVND (reference sequence). Based on the CDR3 plus reference TRBV19 and TRBJ1-5, the full variable domain is DGGITQSPKYLFRKEGQNVTLSCEQNLNHDAMYWYRQDPGQGLRLIYYSQIVNDFQKGDIAEGYSVSREKKESFPLTVTSAQKNPTAFYLCASSIPGGNQPQHFGDGTRLSIL.